This T cell receptor (beta chain) is from a study of blood T cell repertoires in COVID-19. Study information: From T cells, B-cell-depleted T cells, or PBMCs came the material, which was cDNA or gDNA.

The V gene lost 1 base and the J gene lost 6 bases, with 9 bases spanning the gap. The germline CDR1 and CDR2 sequences are LGHDT and YNNKEL (reference sequence). This CDR3 comprises 13 residues. Participants were placed into cohorts based on the clinical history they reported. Produced via immunoSEQ multiplex PCR; TCRdb's table is partial and in-frame only. The table has roughly 250,000 clones, around nine tenths seen once. The sample consisted of PBMCs or T cells enriched from blood (not recorded which). The receptor was derived from a woman younger than 30 who had recovered from COVID-19. The chain uses TRBV3-1 (or the pseudogene TRBV3-2) and TRBJ1-1; D is undetermined. Here the CDR3 reads CASSQAARAEAFF. Here the CDR3 DNA reads TGTGCCAGCAGCCAAGCTGCGCGCGCTGAAGCTTTCTTT.